The rows below give T cell receptor beta chains drawn from one sample of a study of response to subunit inactivated influenza vaccine. Via MiXCR, TCRdb re-called the RT-PCR reads, giving one row per CDR3 protein. The table includes around 790,000 distinct CDR3 sequences, about 20% detected once. The sequences come from PBMCs from blood, collected 4 to 6 days after vaccination. Every receptor here comes from a man aged 50 or older who received an inactivated influenza vaccine. CDR3s include the opening cysteine and the closing phenylalanine or tryptophan. D genes are given only for firm matches. Expanded clones are given a class, and other clones once, few, many or no size at all.

V gene: TRBV3-1; D gene: .; J gene: TRBJ2-7; CDR3 length: 11; clone size: many; CDR3 protein: CASSKAYEQYF; CDR3 DNA: TGTGCCAGCAGCAAAGCCTACGAGCAGTACTTC
V gene: TRBV20-1; D gene: TRBD1; J gene: TRBJ1-3; CDR3 length: 14; clone size: .; CDR3 protein: CSATRTGSGNTIYF; CDR3 DNA: TGCAGTGCTACTAGGACAGGGAGTGGAAACACCATATATTTT
V gene: TRBV20-1; D gene: .; J gene: TRBJ2-3; CDR3 length: 16; clone size: few; CDR3 protein: CSATPARQGLTDTQYF; CDR3 DNA: TGCAGTGCCACCCCGGCCCGGCAGGGATTAACAGATACGCAGTATTTT
V gene: TRBV7-9; D gene: .; J gene: TRBJ2-2; CDR3 length: 12; clone size: .; CDR3 protein: CASNPNTGELFF; CDR3 DNA: TGTGCCAGCAACCCGAACACCGGGGAGCTGTTTTTT
V gene: TRBV12-3/TRBV12-4; D gene: TRBD2; J gene: TRBJ2-3; CDR3 length: 16; clone size: few; CDR3 protein: CASSVGLAGGIDTQYF; CDR3 DNA: TGTGCCAGCAGTGTCGGACTAGCGGGAGGGATAGATACGCAGTATTTT
V gene: TRBV3-1; D gene: TRBD1; J gene: TRBJ2-2; CDR3 length: 16; clone size: few; CDR3 protein: CASSQGAGGVRRELFF; CDR3 DNA: TGTGCCAGCAGCCAAGGGGCAGGGGGCGTAAGGAGAGAGCTGTTTTTT
V gene: TRBV6-4; D gene: .; J gene: TRBJ2-1; CDR3 length: 14; clone size: .; CDR3 protein: CASSLRGADNEQFF; CDR3 DNA: TGTGCCAGCAGTCTTAGGGGGGCGGACAATGAGCAGTTCTTC
V gene: TRBV7-2; D gene: TRBD1; J gene: TRBJ2-3; CDR3 length: 14; clone size: few; CDR3 protein: CASSPQGATDTQYF; CDR3 DNA: TGTGCCAGCAGCCCACAGGGGGCGACAGATACGCAGTATTTT
V gene: TRBV29-1; D gene: .; J gene: TRBJ2-3; CDR3 length: 14; clone size: .; CDR3 protein: CSAERGQPTDTQYF; CDR3 DNA: TGCAGCGCCGAACGAGGACAGCCAACAGATACGCAGTATTTT
V gene: TRBV12-3/TRBV12-4; D gene: .; J gene: TRBJ2-1; CDR3 length: 15; clone size: many; CDR3 protein: CASSLYGSSYNEQFF; CDR3 DNA: TGTGCCAGCAGTTTATACGGAAGCTCCTACAATGAGCAGTTCTTC
V gene: TRBV3-1; D gene: .; J gene: TRBJ1-2; CDR3 length: 13; clone size: .; CDR3 protein: CASSQAVTYGYTF; CDR3 DNA: TGTGCCAGCAGCCAAGCGGTCACCTATGGCTACACCTTC
V gene: TRBV7-9; D gene: .; J gene: TRBJ2-1; CDR3 length: 15; clone size: .; CDR3 protein: CASRPRQVYGHEQFF; CDR3 DNA: TGTGCCAGCAGACCGAGACAGGTTTATGGACATGAGCAGTTCTTC
V gene: TRBV4-3; D gene: .; J gene: TRBJ2-7; CDR3 length: 15; clone size: .; CDR3 protein: CASSQEGTQSYEQYF; CDR3 DNA: TGCGCCAGCAGCCAAGAAGGGACACAGTCCTACGAGCAGTACTTC
V gene: TRBV6-2/TRBV6-3; D gene: .; J gene: TRBJ1-1; CDR3 length: 13; clone size: few; CDR3 protein: CASSPSLTTEAFF; CDR3 DNA: TGTGCCAGCAGTCCCTCTCTCACGACGGAAGCTTTCTTT
V gene: TRBV10-2; D gene: .; J gene: TRBJ2-1; CDR3 length: 14; clone size: few; CDR3 protein: CATLPGNSYNEQFF; CDR3 DNA: TGCGCCACCCTGCCCGGGAACTCCTACAATGAGCAGTTCTTC
V gene: TRBV29-1; D gene: .; J gene: TRBJ1-1; CDR3 length: 11; clone size: many; CDR3 protein: CSVLKNTEAFF; CDR3 DNA: TGCAGCGTTCTCAAGAACACTGAAGCTTTCTTT
V gene: TRBV20-1; D gene: .; J gene: TRBJ2-4; CDR3 length: 13; clone size: few; CDR3 protein: CSAREYRSNIQYF; CDR3 DNA: TGCAGTGCTAGAGAATACAGGAGCAACATTCAGTACTTC
V gene: TRBV4-1; D gene: .; J gene: TRBJ2-1; CDR3 length: 16; clone size: few; CDR3 protein: CASSQGLVGTYNEQFF; CDR3 DNA: TGCGCCAGCAGCCAAGGGTTAGTGGGAACCTACAATGAGCAGTTCTTC
V gene: TRBV7-2; D gene: .; J gene: TRBJ1-1; CDR3 length: 14; clone size: many; CDR3 protein: CASSHPETGNRAFF; CDR3 DNA: TGTGCCAGCAGCCATCCCGAGACAGGAAATCGAGCTTTCTTT
V gene: TRBV10-3; D gene: .; J gene: TRBJ2-2; CDR3 length: 11; clone size: many; CDR3 protein: CAIRSTGELFF; CDR3 DNA: TGTGCCATCAGAAGTACCGGGGAGCTGTTTTTT
V gene: TRBV12-3/TRBV12-4; D gene: TRBD2; J gene: TRBJ2-7; CDR3 length: 14; clone size: many; CDR3 protein: CASSLSGETYEQYF; CDR3 DNA: TGTGCCAGCAGTTTAAGCGGGGAAACCTACGAGCAGTACTTC
V gene: TRBV4-3; D gene: TRBD2; J gene: TRBJ2-7; CDR3 length: 18; clone size: .; CDR3 protein: CANSVLAGNSPRSYEQYF; CDR3 DNA: TGCGCCAATAGTGTACTAGCGGGGAACAGCCCCCGATCCTACGAGCAGTACTTC
V gene: TRBV11-2; D gene: TRBD2; J gene: TRBJ2-7; CDR3 length: 15; clone size: many; CDR3 protein: CASSLPGGYSYEQYF; CDR3 DNA: TGTGCCAGCAGCTTGCCGGGGGGATACTCCTACGAGCAGTACTTC
V gene: TRBV29-1; D gene: .; J gene: TRBJ2-6; CDR3 length: 13; clone size: few; CDR3 protein: CSVAGAGANVLTF; CDR3 DNA: TGCAGCGTTGCAGGGGCTGGGGCCAACGTCCTGACTTTC
V gene: TRBV28; D gene: TRBD1; J gene: TRBJ1-5; CDR3 length: 20; clone size: few; CDR3 protein: CASSFPPWGQGESTTQPQHF; CDR3 DNA: TGTGCCAGCAGTTTCCCCCCTTGGGGACAGGGAGAGTCTACGACTCAGCCCCAGCATTTT
V gene: TRBV6-1; D gene: TRBD1; J gene: TRBJ2-2; CDR3 length: 15; clone size: few; CDR3 protein: CASSPTGADTGELFF; CDR3 DNA: TGTGCCAGCAGTCCGACAGGGGCCGACACCGGGGAGCTGTTTTTT
V gene: TRBV18; D gene: TRBD1; J gene: TRBJ2-7; CDR3 length: 16; clone size: .; CDR3 protein: CASSPPGQGAPYEQYF; CDR3 DNA: TGTGCCAGCTCACCACCAGGACAGGGGGCCCCCTACGAGCAGTACTTC
V gene: TRBV6-2/TRBV6-3; D gene: .; J gene: TRBJ2-2; CDR3 length: 17; clone size: few; CDR3 protein: CASSSRVGDRNTGELFF; CDR3 DNA: TGTGCCAGCAGTAGCCGGGTGGGGGACCGAAACACCGGGGAGCTGTTTTTT
V gene: TRBV20-1; D gene: .; J gene: TRBJ1-2; CDR3 length: 13; clone size: .; CDR3 protein: CSARDGQSYGYTF; CDR3 DNA: TGCAGTGCTAGAGATGGACAGAGCTATGGCTACACCTTC
V gene: TRBV2; D gene: .; J gene: TRBJ2-5; CDR3 length: 12; clone size: few; CDR3 protein: CATYREQETQYF; CDR3 DNA: TGTGCCACTTACAGGGAACAAGAGACCCAGTACTTC
V gene: TRBV11-1; D gene: .; J gene: TRBJ2-5; CDR3 length: 15; clone size: few; CDR3 protein: CASSLGPRWIETQYF; CDR3 DNA: TGTGCCAGCAGCTTAGGGCCTCGGTGGATAGAGACCCAGTACTTC
V gene: TRBV20-1; D gene: .; J gene: TRBJ1-5; CDR3 length: 16; clone size: .; CDR3 protein: CSARDPAQGTTQPQHF; CDR3 DNA: TGCAGTGCTAGAGACCCCGCACAGGGAACGACTCAGCCCCAGCATTTT
V gene: TRBV4-2; D gene: .; J gene: TRBJ2-1; CDR3 length: 17; clone size: few; CDR3 protein: CASSQDRTAGSYNEQFF; CDR3 DNA: TGTGCCAGCAGCCAAGATAGGACTGCAGGCTCCTACAATGAGCAGTTCTTC
V gene: TRBV7-2; D gene: .; J gene: TRBJ2-7; CDR3 length: 14; clone size: many; CDR3 protein: CASSLGGQGHEQYF; CDR3 DNA: TGTGCCAGCAGCTTAGGGGGGCAGGGCCACGAGCAGTACTTC
V gene: TRBV28; D gene: TRBD2; J gene: TRBJ2-3; CDR3 length: 17; clone size: few; CDR3 protein: CASSSLPPSGSPDTQYF; CDR3 DNA: TGTGCCAGCAGTTCACTCCCCCCAAGCGGGAGCCCAGATACGCAGTATTTT
V gene: TRBV6-2/TRBV6-3; D gene: .; J gene: TRBJ1-5; CDR3 length: 17; clone size: .; CDR3 protein: CASSYSSQGWGNQPQHF; CDR3 DNA: TGTGCCAGCAGTTACTCTTCTCAGGGATGGGGCAATCAGCCCCAGCATTTT
V gene: TRBV2; D gene: .; J gene: TRBJ2-1; CDR3 length: 16; clone size: .; CDR3 protein: CASSVSRLSSYNEQFF; CDR3 DNA: TGTGCCAGCAGCGTCTCTAGGCTGAGCTCCTACAATGAGCAGTTCTTC
V gene: TRBV6-2/TRBV6-3; D gene: .; J gene: TRBJ1-1; CDR3 length: 14; clone size: .; CDR3 protein: CASNWQGWHTEAFF; CDR3 DNA: TGTGCCAGCAACTGGCAGGGGTGGCACACTGAAGCTTTCTTT
V gene: TRBV12-3/TRBV12-4; D gene: .; J gene: TRBJ1-1; CDR3 length: 13; clone size: many; CDR3 protein: CASSLGDTAKAFF; CDR3 DNA: TGTGCCAGCAGTTTAGGAGACACAGCCAAAGCTTTCTTT